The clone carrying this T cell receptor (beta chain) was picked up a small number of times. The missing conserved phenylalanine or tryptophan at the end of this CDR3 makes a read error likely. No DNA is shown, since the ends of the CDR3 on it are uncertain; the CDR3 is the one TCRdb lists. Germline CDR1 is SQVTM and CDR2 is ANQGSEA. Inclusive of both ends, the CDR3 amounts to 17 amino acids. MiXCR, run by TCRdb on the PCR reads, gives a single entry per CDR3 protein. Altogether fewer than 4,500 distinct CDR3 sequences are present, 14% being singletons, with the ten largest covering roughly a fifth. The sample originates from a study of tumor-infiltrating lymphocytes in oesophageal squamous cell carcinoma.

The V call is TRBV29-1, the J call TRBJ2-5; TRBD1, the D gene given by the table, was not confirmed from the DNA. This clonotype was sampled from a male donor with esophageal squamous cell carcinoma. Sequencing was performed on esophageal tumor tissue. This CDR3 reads CSVIGSDLQAYGYTFGS.